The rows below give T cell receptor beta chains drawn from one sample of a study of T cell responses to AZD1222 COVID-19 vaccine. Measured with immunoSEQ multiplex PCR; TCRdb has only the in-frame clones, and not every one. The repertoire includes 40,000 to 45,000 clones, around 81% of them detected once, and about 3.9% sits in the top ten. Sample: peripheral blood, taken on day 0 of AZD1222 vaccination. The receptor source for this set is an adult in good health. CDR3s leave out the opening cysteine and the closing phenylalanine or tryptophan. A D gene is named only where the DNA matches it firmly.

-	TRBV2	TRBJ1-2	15	ASSEGTGRPTLYGYT
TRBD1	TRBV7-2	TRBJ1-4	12	ASSLQGAGEKLF
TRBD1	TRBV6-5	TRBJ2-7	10	ASSTGGYEQY
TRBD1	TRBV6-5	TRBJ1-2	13	ASSYSGTGGNGYT
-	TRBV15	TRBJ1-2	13	ATSRDEGQAHGYT
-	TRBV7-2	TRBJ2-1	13	ASSLKGTGHNEQF
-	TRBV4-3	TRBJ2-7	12	ASSQDAGRHEQY
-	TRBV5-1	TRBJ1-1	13	ASSLDSPVDTEAF
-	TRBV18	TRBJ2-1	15	ASSPSVAKNPWDEQF
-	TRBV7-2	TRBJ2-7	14	ASSLAGTYGTYEQY
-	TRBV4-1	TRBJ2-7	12	ASSQDTGYVEQY
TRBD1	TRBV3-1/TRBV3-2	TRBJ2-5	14	ASSQEGMGQEETQY
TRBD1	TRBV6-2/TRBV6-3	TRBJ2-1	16	ASSYHQGRGTSYNEQF
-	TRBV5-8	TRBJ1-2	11	ASSQAGAVGYT
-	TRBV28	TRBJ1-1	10	ASSGGGTEAF
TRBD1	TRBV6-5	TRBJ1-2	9	ASGTGRGYT
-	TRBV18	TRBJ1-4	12	ASSPYATNEKLF
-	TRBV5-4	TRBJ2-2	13	ASSLGSANTGELF
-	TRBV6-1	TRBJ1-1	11	ASSETGYTEAF
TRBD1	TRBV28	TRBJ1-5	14	ASVGGKTGAGQPQH
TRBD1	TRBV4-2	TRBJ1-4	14	ASGGQGLTTNEKLF
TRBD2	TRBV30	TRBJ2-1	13	AWARLAGGYNEQF
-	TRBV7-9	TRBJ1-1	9	ASSYATEAF
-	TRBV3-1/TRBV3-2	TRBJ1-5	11	ASSQGSNQPQH
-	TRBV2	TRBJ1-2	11	ASSMTDNYGYT
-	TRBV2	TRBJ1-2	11	ASSEAHNDRNT
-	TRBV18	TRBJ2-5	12	ASSPDPLGETQY
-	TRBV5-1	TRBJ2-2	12	ASSLGLDTGELF
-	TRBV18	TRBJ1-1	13	ASSPREGGATEAF
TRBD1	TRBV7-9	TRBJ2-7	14	ASSSNNRGVVDEQY
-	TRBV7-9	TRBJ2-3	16	ASSLVLGGPSSSIAQY
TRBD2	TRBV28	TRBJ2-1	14	ASSTLSGGDYNEQF
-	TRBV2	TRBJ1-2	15	ASSGTFGLRDNYGYT
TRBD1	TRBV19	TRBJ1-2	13	ASSPTIDRGYGYT
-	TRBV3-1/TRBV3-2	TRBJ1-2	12	ASSQEGPTGGYT
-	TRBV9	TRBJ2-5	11	ASSATTGETQY
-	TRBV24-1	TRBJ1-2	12	ATSDPGRRRGYT
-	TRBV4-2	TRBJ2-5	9	ASSQGGSQY
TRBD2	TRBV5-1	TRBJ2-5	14	ASSSPGLVNLETQY
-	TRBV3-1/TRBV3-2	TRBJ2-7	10	ASSQPFEEQY